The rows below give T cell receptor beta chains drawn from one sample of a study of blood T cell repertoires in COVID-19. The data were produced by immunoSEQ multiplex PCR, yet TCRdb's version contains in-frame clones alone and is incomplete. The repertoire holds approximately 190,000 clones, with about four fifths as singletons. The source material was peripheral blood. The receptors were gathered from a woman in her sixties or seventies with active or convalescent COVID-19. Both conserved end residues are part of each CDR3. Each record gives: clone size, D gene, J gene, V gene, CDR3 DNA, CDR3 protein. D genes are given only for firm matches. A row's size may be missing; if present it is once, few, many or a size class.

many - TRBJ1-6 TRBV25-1 TGTGCCAGCAAGAATGAGGTTAATTCACCCCTCCACTTT CASKNEVNSPLHF
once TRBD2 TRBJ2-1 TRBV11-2 TGTGCCAGCAGCTTCGCTTTGCTAGCGGGATACAATGAGCAGTTCTTC CASSFALLAGYNEQFF
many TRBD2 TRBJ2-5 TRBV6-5 TGTGCCAGCATTCCTAGCGGGAGTTGGGGAGAGACCCAGTACTTC CASIPSGSWGETQYF
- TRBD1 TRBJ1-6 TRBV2 TGTGCCAGCGGCGCCTACAGGGGAGGCAATTCACCCCTCCACTTT CASGAYRGGNSPLHF
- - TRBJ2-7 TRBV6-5 TGTGCCAGCAGAGTCCGGTTAGACTACGAGCAGTACTTC CASRVRLDYEQYF
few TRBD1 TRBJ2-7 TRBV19 TGTGCCAGTAGTATAGGCGGACAGGGGGGCTACGAGCAGTACTTC CASSIGGQGGYEQYF
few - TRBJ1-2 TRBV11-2 TGTGCCAGCAGCTTAGGGTCGACGGGTCGATATGGCTACACCTTC CASSLGSTGRYGYTF
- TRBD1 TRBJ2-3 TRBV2 TGTGCCAGCAGTGACATGGGACAGGGGACAGATACGCAGTATTTT CASSDMGQGTDTQYF
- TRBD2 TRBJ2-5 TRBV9 TGTGCCAGCACCTCAGGAGCGGGAGTAGGAGAGACCCAGTACTTC CASTSGAGVGETQYF
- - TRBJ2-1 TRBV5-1 TGCGCCAGCAGCGCACGCCAGGGGTACAATGAGCAGTTCTTC CASSARQGYNEQFF
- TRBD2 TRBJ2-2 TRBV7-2 TGTGCCAGCAGCTTACAAGCGGGAAGTATCGGGGAGCTGTTTTTT CASSLQAGSIGELFF
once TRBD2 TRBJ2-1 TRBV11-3 TGTGCCAGCAGCTTAGGCGGGAGGCCCCACAATGAGCAGTTCTTC CASSLGGRPHNEQFF
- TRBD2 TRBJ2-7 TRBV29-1 TGCAGCGTTCTAGCGGGAAGCTACGAGCAGTACTTC CSVLAGSYEQYF
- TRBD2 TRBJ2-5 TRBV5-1 TGCGCCAGCAGCCGGACCGGGACTAACCAAGAGACCCAGTACTTC CASSRTGTNQETQYF
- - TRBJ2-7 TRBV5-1 TGCGCCAGCAGCTTGGACAGTTCAGGCGAGCAGTACTTC CASSLDSSGEQYF
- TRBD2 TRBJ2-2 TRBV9 TGTGCCAGCAGTCTCCCGCCGGGAGGGGCAGGCACCGGGGAGCTGTTTTTT CASSLPPGGAGTGELFF
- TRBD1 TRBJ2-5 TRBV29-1 TGCAGCGTTCGGACAGGGGAGGGTGAGACCCAGTACTTC CSVRTGEGETQYF
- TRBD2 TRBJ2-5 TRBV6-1 TGTGCCAGCAGTGACATCGGCGGGAGATTCGGAGAGACCCAGTACTTC CASSDIGGRFGETQYF
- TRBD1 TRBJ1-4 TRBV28 TGTGCCAGCAGTTCAATAGGGACAGGTATGAAAAATGGACTGTTTTTT CASSSIGTGMKNGLFF
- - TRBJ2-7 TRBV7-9 TGTGCCAGCAGCTTAGCGCTAAGTTACGAGCAGTACTTC CASSLALSYEQYF
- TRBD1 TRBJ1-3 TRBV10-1 TGCGCCAGCAGTGAGTCGACAGGGACCTCCTCTGGAAACACCATATATTTT CASSESTGTSSGNTIYF
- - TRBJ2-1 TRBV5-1 TGCGCCAGCAGCTCTTCGACAGGCCCCACCTACAATGAGCAGTTCTTC CASSSSTGPTYNEQFF
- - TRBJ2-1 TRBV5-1 TGCGCCAGCAGCTTGGCTAGCTATGAGCAGTTCTTC CASSLASYEQFF
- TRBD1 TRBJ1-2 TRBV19 TGTGCCAGTAGTCTGAGTGGGACAGGGGCTCCAAGGGATGGCTACACCTTC CASSLSGTGAPRDGYTF
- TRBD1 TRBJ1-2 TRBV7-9 TGTGCCAGCAGTCGAGAACAGGGGTTAGGCTATGGCTACACCTTC CASSREQGLGYGYTF
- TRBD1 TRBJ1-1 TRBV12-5 TGTGCTAGTGGTTTGATCCTTAAAAGTCGGGCAGGGGGCGCGAACACTGAAGCTTTCTTT CASGLILKSRAGGANTEAFF
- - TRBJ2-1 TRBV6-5 TGTGCCAGCAGCTATTACCTGTCCGTCAATGAGCAGTTCTTC CASSYYLSVNEQFF